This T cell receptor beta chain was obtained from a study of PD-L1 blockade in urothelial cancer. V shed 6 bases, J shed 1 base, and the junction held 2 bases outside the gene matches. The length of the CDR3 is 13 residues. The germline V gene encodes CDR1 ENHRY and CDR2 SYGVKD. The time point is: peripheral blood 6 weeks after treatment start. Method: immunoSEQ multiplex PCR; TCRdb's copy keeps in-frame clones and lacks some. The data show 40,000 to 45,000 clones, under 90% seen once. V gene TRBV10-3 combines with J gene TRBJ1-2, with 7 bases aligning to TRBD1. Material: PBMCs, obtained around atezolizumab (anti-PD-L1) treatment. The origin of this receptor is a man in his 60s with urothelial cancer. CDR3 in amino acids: CAIRTGNNYGYTF. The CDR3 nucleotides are TGTGCCATCAGGACAGGGAATAACTATGGCTACACCTTC.